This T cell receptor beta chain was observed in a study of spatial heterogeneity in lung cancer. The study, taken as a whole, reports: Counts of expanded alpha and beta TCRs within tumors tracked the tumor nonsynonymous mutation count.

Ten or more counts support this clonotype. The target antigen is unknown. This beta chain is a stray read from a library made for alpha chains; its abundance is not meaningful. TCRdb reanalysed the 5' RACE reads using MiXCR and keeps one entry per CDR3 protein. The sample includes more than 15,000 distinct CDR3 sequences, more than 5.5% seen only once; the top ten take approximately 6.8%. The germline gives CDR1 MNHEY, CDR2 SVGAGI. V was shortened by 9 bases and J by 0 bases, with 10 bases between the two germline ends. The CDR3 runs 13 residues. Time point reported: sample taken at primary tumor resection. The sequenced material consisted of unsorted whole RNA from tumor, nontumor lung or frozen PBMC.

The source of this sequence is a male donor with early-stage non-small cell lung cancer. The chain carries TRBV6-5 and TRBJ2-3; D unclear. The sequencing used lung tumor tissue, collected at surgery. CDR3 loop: CASSGGSTDTQYF. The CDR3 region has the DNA TGTGCCAGTTCTGGTGGCAGCACAGATACGCAGTATTTT.